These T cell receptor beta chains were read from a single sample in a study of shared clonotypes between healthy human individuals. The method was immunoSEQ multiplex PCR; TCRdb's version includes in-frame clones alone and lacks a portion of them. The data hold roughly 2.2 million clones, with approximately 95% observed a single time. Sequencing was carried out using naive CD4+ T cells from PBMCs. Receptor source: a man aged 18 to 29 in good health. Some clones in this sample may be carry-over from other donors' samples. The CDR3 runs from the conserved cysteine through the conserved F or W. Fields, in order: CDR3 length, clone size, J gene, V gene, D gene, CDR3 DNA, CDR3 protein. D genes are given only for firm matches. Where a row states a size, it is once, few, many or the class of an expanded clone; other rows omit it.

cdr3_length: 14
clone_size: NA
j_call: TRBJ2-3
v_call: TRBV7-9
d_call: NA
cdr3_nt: TGTGCCAGCAGCTTCGGGACTAGCACAGATACGCAGTATTTT
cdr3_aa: CASSFGTSTDTQYF

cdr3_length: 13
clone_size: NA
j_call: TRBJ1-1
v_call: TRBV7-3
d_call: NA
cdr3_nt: TGTGCCAGCAGCTCAACAAGTAACACTGAAGCTTTCTTT
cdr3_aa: CASSSTSNTEAFF

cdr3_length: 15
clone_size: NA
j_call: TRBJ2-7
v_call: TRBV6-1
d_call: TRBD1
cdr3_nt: TGTGCCAGCAGTGAGATTAACAGGGGTTCCGCCGAGCAGTACTTC
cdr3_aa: CASSEINRGSAEQYF

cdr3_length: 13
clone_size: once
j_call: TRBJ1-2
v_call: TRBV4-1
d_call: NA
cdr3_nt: TGCGCCAGCAGCCAACCCCTCGGGCCGTGGGTAACCTTC
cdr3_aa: CASSQPLGPWVTF

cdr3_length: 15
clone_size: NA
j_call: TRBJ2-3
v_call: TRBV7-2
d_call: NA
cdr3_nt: TGTGCCAGCAGCTTCCTGGGGGGGGCGGCAGATACGCAGTATTTT
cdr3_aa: CASSFLGGAADTQYF

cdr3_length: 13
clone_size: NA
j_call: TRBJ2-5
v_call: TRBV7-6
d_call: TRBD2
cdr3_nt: TGTGCCAGCAGCGAGCGGGAGGAGGAGACCCAGTACTTC
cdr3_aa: CASSEREEETQYF

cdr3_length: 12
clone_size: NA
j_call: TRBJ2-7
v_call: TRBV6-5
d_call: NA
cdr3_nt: TGTGCCGCAAGGGGTGGAGGGTACGAGCAGTACTTC
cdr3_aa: CAARGGGYEQYF

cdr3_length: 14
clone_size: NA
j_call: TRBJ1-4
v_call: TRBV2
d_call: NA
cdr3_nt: TGTGCCACCAACTACAGGGTCCCGGTGGAAAAACTGTTTTTT
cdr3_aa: CATNYRVPVEKLFF

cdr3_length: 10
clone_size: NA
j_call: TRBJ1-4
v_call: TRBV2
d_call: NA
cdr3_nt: TGTGCCAGCCAGAGGACAACGCCGTTTTTT
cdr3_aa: CASQRTTPFF

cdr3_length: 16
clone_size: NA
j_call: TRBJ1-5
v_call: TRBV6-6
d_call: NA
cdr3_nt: TGTGCCAGCAGGGAACAGTGGGGGGATGGCAATCAGCCCCAGCATTTT
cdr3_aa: CASREQWGDGNQPQHF

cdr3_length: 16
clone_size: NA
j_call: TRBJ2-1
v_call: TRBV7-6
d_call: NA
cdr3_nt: TGTGCCAGCAGCGCCCGGGTCGGGAGCCTCTACAATGAGCAGTTCTTC
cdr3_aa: CASSARVGSLYNEQFF

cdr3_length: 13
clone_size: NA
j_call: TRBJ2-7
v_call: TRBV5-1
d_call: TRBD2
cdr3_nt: TGCGCCAGCAGCTTACATAGCGGGACCGAGCAGTACTTC
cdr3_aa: CASSLHSGTEQYF

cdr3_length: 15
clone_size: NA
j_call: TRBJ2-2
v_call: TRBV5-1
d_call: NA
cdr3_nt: TGCGCCAGCAGCTTGGAAATCATGGGCACCGGGGAGCTGTTTTTT
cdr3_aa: CASSLEIMGTGELFF

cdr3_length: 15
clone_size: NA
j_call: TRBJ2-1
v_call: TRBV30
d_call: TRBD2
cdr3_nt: TGTGCCTGGAGCCCGGGGACTAGCCCCTCCAATGAGCAGTTCTTC
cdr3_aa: CAWSPGTSPSNEQFF

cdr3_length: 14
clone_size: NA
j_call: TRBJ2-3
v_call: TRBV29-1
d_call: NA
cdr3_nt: TGCAGTGGTCGGCGGCCTCAGTCCACAGATACGCAGTATTTT
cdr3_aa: CSGRRPQSTDTQYF

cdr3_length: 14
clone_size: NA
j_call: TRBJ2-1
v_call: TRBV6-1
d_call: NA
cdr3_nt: TGTGCCAGCAGGAGGGAGCAGGTCTACAATGAGCAGTTCTTC
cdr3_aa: CASRREQVYNEQFF

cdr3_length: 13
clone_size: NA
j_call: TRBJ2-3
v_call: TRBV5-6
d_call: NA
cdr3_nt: TGTGCCAGCAGCTGGGTCACCTCAGATACGCAGTATTTT
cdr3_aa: CASSWVTSDTQYF

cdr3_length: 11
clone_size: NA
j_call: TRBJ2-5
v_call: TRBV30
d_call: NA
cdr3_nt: TGTGCCTGGAGTGCGTCCGAGACCCAGTACTTC
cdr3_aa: CAWSASETQYF

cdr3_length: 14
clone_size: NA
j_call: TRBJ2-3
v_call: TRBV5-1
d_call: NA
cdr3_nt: TGCGCCAGCAGCTTGGGGAAGTACACAGATACGCAGTATTTT
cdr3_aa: CASSLGKYTDTQYF

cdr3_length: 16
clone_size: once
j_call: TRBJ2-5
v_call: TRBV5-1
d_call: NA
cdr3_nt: TGCGCCAGCAGCCCAAACCTCGGACGGACCCAAGAGACCCAGTACTTC
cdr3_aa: CASSPNLGRTQETQYF

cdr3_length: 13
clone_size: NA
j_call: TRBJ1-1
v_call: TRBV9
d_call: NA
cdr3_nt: TGTGCCAGCAGCGTTTCGGGTTTAACTGAAGCTTTCTTT
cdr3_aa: CASSVSGLTEAFF

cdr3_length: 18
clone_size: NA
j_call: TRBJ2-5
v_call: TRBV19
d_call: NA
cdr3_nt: TGTGCCAGTAGTATAGATCGGGGGGCCCTCGGGTACCAAGAGACCCAGTACTTC
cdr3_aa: CASSIDRGALGYQETQYF

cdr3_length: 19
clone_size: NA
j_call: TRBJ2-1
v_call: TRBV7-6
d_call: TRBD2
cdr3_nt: TGTGCCAGCAGCTTAGCCCGCTATGTGAGCGGGGCCCATAACAATGAGCAGTTCTTC
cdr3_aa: CASSLARYVSGAHNNEQFF

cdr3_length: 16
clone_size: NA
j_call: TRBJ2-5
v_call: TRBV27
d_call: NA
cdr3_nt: TGTGCCAGCAGCTCCCTTGTGGTTGCAGGGAGGAGTACCCAGTACTTC
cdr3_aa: CASSSLVVAGRSTQYF

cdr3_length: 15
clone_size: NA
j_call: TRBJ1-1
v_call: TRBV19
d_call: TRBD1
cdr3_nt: TGTGCCAGTAGTAGAACCGGGACAGGGCAGACTGAAGCTTTCTTT
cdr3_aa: CASSRTGTGQTEAFF

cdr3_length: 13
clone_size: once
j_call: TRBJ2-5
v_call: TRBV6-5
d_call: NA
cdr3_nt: TGTGCCAGCAGTCTACCCACCGGGACCGTCAAGTACTTC
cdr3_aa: CASSLPTGTVKYF

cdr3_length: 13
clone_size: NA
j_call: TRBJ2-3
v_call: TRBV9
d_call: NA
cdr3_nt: TGTGCCAGCAGCGTAGTGGTGGACGATACGCAGTATTTT
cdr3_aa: CASSVVVDDTQYF

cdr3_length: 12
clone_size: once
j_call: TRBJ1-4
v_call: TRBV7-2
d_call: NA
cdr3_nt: TGTGCCAGCAGCGCGGGGAACTGGAAACTGTTTTTT
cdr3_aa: CASSAGNWKLFF

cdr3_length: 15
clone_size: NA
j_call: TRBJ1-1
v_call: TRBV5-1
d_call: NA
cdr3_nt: TGCGCCAGCAGCATGTACGGGGAGTTGAACACTGAAGCTTTCTTT
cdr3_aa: CASSMYGELNTEAFF

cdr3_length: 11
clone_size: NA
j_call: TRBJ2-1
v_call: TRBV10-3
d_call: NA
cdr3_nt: TGTGCCATCAGTAGGACAGATGAGCAGTTCTTC
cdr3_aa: CAISRTDEQFF

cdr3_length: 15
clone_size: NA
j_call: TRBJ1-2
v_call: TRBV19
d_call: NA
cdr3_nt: TGTGCCAGTAGTATAGAGGCAGGCATTGGCCGGCCGTACACCTTC
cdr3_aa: CASSIEAGIGRPYTF

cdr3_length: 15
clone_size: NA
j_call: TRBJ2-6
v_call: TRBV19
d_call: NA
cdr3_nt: TGTGCCAGTAGTATCTGGACAACGGGGGCCAACGTCCTGACTTTC
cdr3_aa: CASSIWTTGANVLTF

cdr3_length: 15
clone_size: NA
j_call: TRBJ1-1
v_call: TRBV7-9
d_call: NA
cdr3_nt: TGTGCCAGCAGCTCCGGGGGAGAACCGAACACTGAAGCTTTCTTT
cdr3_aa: CASSSGGEPNTEAFF

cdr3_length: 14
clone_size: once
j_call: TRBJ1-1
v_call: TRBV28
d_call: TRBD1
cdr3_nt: TGTGCCAGTGGAGGGGGCCCATTGAACACTGAAGCTTTCTTT
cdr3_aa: CASGGGPLNTEAFF

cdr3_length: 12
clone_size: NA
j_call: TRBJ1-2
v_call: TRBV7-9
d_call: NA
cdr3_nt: TGTGCCAGCAGCTTTGAGGGGTATGGCTACACCTTC
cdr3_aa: CASSFEGYGYTF

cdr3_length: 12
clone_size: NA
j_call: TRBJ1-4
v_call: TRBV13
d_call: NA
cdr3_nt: TGTGCCAGCAGCCCACGTAATGAAAAACTGTTTTTT
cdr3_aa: CASSPRNEKLFF

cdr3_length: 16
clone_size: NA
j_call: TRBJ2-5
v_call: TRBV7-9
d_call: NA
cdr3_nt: TGTGCCAGCAGCTCCAGGCAGTATCTTTGGGGAGAGACCCAGTACTTC
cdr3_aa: CASSSRQYLWGETQYF